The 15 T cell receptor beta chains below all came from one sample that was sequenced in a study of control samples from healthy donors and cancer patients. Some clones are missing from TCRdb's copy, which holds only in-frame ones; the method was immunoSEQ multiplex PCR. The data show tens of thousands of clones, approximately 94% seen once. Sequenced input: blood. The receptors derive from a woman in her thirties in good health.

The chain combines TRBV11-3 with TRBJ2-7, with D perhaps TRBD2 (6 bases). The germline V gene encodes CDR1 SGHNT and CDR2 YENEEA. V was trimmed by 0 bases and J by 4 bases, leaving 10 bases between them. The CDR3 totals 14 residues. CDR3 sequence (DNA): TGTGCCAGCAGCTTAGACGGGGACTTATACGAGCAGTACGTC. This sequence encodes CASSLDGDLYEQYV.

DNA for the CDR3: TGTGCCAGCAGCTTGGGGGGGACAGGGGGGGAACAGCCCCAGCATTTT. Protein sequence: CASSLGGTGGEQPQHF. The chain has TRBV5-4 and TRBJ1-5, with TRBD1 matching over 11 bases. Germline V gene sequence: CDR1 SGHNT, CDR2 YYREEE (reference sequence). The junction had 6 bases not matched to a gene; V was cut back by 0 bases and J by 7 bases. The CDR3 is made up of 16 amino acids.

The CDR3 here is CASSLNGGRGTGELFF. CDR3 sequence (DNA): TGTGCCAGCAGCTTGAACGGGGGGCGAGGTACCGGGGAGCTGTTTTTT. The chain links TRBV5-4 to TRBJ2-2, with a weak D call TRBD2 (7 bases). V lost 1 base, J lost 5 bases, and 15 bases lay in between. The CDR3 consists of 16 residues. CDR1 is SGHNT, CDR2 YYREEE, per germline (reference sequence).

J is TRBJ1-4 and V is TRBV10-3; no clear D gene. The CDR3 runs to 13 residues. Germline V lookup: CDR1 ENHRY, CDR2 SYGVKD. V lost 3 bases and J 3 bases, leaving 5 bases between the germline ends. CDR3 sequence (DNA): TGTGCCATCAGTGAAGTAGCTAATGAAAAACTGTTTTTT. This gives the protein CAISEVANEKLFF.

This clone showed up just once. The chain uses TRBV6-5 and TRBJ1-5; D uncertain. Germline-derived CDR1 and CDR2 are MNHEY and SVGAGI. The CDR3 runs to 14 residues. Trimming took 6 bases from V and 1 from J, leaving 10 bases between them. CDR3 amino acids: CASSPRGSNQPQHF. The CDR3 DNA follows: TGTGCCAGCAGCCCGCGTGGGAGCAATCAGCCCCAGCATTTT.

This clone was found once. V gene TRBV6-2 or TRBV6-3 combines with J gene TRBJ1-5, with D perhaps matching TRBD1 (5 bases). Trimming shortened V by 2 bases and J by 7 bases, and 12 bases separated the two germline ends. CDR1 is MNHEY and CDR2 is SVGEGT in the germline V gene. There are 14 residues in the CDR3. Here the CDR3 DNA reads TGTGCCAGCAGTTACCCGGGGGGTCGGCAGCCCCAGCATTTT. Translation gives CASSYPGGRQPQHF.

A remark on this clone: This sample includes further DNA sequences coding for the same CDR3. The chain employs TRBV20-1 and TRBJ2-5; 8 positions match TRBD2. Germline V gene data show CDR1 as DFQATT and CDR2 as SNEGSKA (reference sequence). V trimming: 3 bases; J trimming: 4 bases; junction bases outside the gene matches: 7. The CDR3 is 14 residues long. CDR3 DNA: TGCAGTGCTAGTTCGGGTCGGGGGGGAGAGACCCAGTACTTC. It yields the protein CSASSGRGGETQYF.

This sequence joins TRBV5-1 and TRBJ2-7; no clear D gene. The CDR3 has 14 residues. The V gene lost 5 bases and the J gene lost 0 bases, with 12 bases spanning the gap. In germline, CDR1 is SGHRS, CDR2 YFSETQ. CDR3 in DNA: TGCGCCAGCAGATCCCGGACGGACTCCTACGAGCAGTACTTC. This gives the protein CASRSRTDSYEQYF.

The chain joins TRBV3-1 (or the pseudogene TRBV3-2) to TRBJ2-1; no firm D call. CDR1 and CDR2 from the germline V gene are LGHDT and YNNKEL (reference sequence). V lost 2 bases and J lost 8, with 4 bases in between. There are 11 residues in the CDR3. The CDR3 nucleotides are TGTGCCAGCAGCCAAAGCGATGAGCAGTTCTTC. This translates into CASSQSDEQFF.

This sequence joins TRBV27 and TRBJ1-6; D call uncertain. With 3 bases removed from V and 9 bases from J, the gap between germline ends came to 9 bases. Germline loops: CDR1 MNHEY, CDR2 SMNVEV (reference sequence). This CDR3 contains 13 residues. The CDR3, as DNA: TGTGCCAGCAGTTTCATTAAAGCTTCACCCCTCCACTTT. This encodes CASSFIKASPLHF.

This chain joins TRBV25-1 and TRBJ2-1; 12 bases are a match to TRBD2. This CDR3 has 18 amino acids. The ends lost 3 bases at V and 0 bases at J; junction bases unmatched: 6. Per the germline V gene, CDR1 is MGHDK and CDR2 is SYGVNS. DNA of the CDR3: TGTGCCAGCAGTGATCAACTAGCGGGGGGCCGCTCCTACAATGAGCAGTTCTTC. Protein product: CASSDQLAGGRSYNEQFF.

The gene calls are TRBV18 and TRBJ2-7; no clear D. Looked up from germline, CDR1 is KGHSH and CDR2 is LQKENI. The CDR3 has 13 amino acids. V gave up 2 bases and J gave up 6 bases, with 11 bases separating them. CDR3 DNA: TGTGCCAGCTCACCAATCTATACAGCCGAGCAGTACTTC. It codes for CASSPIYTAEQYF. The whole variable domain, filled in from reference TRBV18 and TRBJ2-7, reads NAGVMQNPRHLVRRRGQEARLRCSPMKGHSHVYWYRQLPEEGLKFMVYLQKENIIDESGMPKERFSAEFPKEGPSILRIQQVVRGDSAAYFCASSPIYTAEQYFGPGTRLTVT.

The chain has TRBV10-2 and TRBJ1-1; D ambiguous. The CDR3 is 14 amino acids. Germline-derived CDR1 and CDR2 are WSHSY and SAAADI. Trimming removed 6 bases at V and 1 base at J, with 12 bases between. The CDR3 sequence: CASRVGPQNTEAFF. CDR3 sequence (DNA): TGCGCCAGCAGGGTTGGTCCCCAGAACACTGAAGCTTTCTTT.

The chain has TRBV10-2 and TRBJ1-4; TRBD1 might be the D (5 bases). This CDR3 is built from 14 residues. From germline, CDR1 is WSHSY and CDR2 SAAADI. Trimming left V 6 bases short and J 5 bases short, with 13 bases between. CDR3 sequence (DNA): TGCGCCAGCAGCCCCGGCCCAGGGAATGAAAAACTGTTTTTT. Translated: CASSPGPGNEKLFF.

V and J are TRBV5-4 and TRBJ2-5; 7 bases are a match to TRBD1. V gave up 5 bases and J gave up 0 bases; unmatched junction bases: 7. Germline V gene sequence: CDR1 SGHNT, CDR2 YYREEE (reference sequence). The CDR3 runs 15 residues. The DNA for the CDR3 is TGTGCCAGCAGAAAGGACAGGCTACACCAAGAGACCCAGTACTTC. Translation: CASRKDRLHQETQYF.